Below are 21 T cell receptor beta chains sequenced from a single sample in a study of identical twins. TCRdb re-called the 5' RACE reads with MiXCR, one entry per CDR3 protein. The profile shows around 960,000 distinct CDR3 sequences, roughly an eighth of them singletons. These data also formed part of another study, on yellow fever vaccine responses in identical twins.

The specimen sequenced was PBMCs. These receptors were obtained from a woman between 18 and 29 years old in good health.

The chain is built from TRBV5-1 and TRBJ2-7, with D uncertain. Germline CDR1 is SGHRS and CDR2 is YFSETQ. This CDR3 is 13 amino acids long. Trimming left V 2 bases short and J 0 bases short, with 6 bases between. CDR3: CASSFTSSYEQYF. CDR3 bases: TGCGCCAGCAGCTTTACGAGCTCCTACGAGCAGTACTTC.

The chain employs TRBV29-1 and TRBJ2-1; D possibly corresponds to TRBD2 (6 bases). Trimming removed 6 bases from V and 6 bases from J, with 15 bases in between. Germline-derived CDR1 and CDR2 are SQVTM and ANQGSEA. CDR3 length equals 13 residues. The CDR3 nucleotides are TGCAGCGTAACCAAGACTAGACGCAATGAGCAGTTCTTC. Translated, it gives CSVTKTRRNEQFF.

This clonotype has more than one count but fewer than ten. This rearrangement joins TRBV11-2 to TRBJ2-1; the match to TRBD2 covers 10 bases. The V gene end was trimmed by 1 base and the J gene end by 0 bases; junction bases not matched to a gene: 3. The CDR3 is 17 amino acids. From germline, CDR1 is SGHAT and CDR2 FQNNGV. Here the CDR3 reads CASSLVGTSASYNEQFF. The DNA for the CDR3 is TGTGCCAGCAGCTTAGTTGGGACTAGCGCCTCCTACAATGAGCAGTTCTTC.

There are many counts of this clonotype. The chain is built from TRBV24-1 and TRBJ2-1; 13 bases agree with TRBD2. The CDR3 extends over 16 amino acids. Germline V gives CDR1 KGHDR, CDR2 SFDVKD. V lost 7 bases and J lost 4; bases outside the gene matches: 6. CDR3 amino acids: CATSTSGRGLYNEQFF. The CDR3 region has the DNA TGTGCCACCAGCACTAGCGGGAGGGGGCTGTACAATGAGCAGTTCTTC.

V gene TRBV7-3 combines with J gene TRBJ2-3; tentative D call: TRBD1 (5 bases). The V gene lost 2 bases and the J gene lost 2 bases, with 11 bases spanning the gap. Germline V gene data show CDR1 as SGHTA and CDR2 as FQGTGA. The CDR3 contains 15 residues. CDR3 protein: CASSLEGVYTDTQYF. The DNA of the CDR3 is TGTGCCAGCAGCTTAGAAGGGGTTTACACAGATACGCAGTATTTT.

CDR3 sequence (DNA): TGTGCCAGCAGAGTAGCGGGGGGCGGGGAGACCCAGTACTTC. Translation gives CASRVAGGGETQYF. J is TRBJ2-5 and V is TRBV12-3 or TRBV12-4, with 10 bases identical to TRBD2. The CDR3 is 14 residues long. Trimming cost V 6 bases and J 5 bases; bases outside gene matches: 6.

The rearrangement links TRBV3-1 to TRBJ2-3; TRBD2 agrees at 8 bases. Trimming at V came to 4 bases and at J to 5 bases, leaving 17 bases not matched to a gene. This CDR3 region has 18 residues. The germline gives CDR1 LGHDT, CDR2 YNNKEL (reference sequence). The CDR3: CASSPVGREVTRGDTQYF. The CDR3 DNA reads as TGTGCCAGCAGCCCCGTGGGGCGGGAGGTGACGAGGGGAGATACGCAGTATTTT.

The sample holds a few counts of this clonotype. V is TRBV4-1 and J is TRBJ2-7; D is unresolved. CDR1 is MGHRA, CDR2 YSYEKL, per germline. CDR3 length equals 13 residues. V lost 0 bases to trimming and J lost 6 bases, with 9 bases between them. As DNA, the CDR3 is TGCGCCAGCAGCCAAGATCACAACTCCGAGCAGTACTTC. It encodes CASSQDHNSEQYF.

The CDR3 DNA follows: TGTGCCAGCCACTCGGGACAAATTAGCAATCAGCCCCAGCATTTT. It specifies CASHSGQISNQPQHF. This chain uses TRBV12-3 or TRBV12-4 with TRBJ1-5; TRBD1 is a possible D gene (6 bases). The CDR3 consists of 15 residues. With 8 bases removed from V and 0 bases from J, the gap between germline ends came to 14 bases.

This clonotype appeared a few times. The gene calls are TRBV5-6 and TRBJ1-5, with 10 positions matching TRBD1. This CDR3 has 14 amino acids. In germline, CDR1 is SGHDT, CDR2 YYEEEE. Trimming at V came to 4 bases and at J to 7 bases, leaving 5 bases not matched to a gene. The CDR3 coding sequence is TGTGCCAGCAGCACCGGGACAGGGGAACAGCCCCAGCATTTT. Translating it yields CASSTGTGEQPQHF.

The chain has TRBV11-2 and TRBJ2-7; D is possibly TRBD1 (5 bases). The CDR3 is made up of 13 amino acids. Germline CDR1 SGHAT, CDR2 FQNNGV. V lost 4 bases, J lost 2 bases, and 9 bases lay in between. CDR3 sequence reads: CASSWEQAYEQYF. The CDR3 bases are TGTGCCAGCAGCTGGGAACAGGCCTACGAGCAGTACTTC.

This clonotype was picked up many times. This chain links TRBV7-9 with TRBJ2-7; TRBD2 matches at 9 bases. The CDR3 runs 17 residues. Germline V gives CDR1 SEHNR, CDR2 FQNEAQ (reference sequence). Unmatched junction bases numbered 10, after V lost 3 bases and J lost 1 base. As DNA, the CDR3 is TGTGCCAGCAGCTTTAGGGGTAGCGGGAGTGGGTCCTACGAGCAGTACTTC. Its protein product is CASSFRGSGSGSYEQYF.

The rearrangement links TRBV11-2 to TRBJ1-1, with no clear D. Per germline, CDR1 SGHAT and CDR2 FQNNGV. With 3 bases removed from V and 11 bases from J, the gap between germline ends came to 19 bases. The CDR3 totals 14 residues. The CDR3 reads CASSLTAGAFEAFF. In nucleotides, the CDR3 is TGTGCCAGCAGCTTGACCGCCGGAGCCTTTGAGGCTTTCTTT.

V and J are TRBV19 and TRBJ2-3; TRBD2 matches 14 bases. Germline V gene sequence: CDR1 LNHDA, CDR2 SQIVND (reference sequence). V trimming: 1 base; J trimming: 1 base; junction bases outside the gene matches: 16. There are 22 residues in the CDR3. The CDR3 nucleotides read TGTGCCAGTAGTATAGGGACAGGGGACGGACTAGCGGGGGGACCCGGCACAGATACGCAGTATTTT. Translation gives CASSIGTGDGLAGGPGTDTQYF. The full variable domain, in which reference TRBV19 and TRBJ2-3 provide the parts outside the CDR3, is DGGITQSPKYLFRKEGQNVTLSCEQNLNHDAMYWYRQDPGQGLRLIYYSQIVNDFQKGDIAEGYSVSREKKESFPLTVTSAQKNPTAFYLCASSIGTGDGLAGGPGTDTQYFGPGTRLTVL.

This clonotype was picked up one time. The rearrangement links TRBV27 to TRBJ1-5; D not resolved. Trimming removed 8 bases from V and 11 bases from J, with 22 bases in between. CDR1 and CDR2 (germline): MNHEY, SMNVEV (reference sequence). This CDR3 spans 14 amino acids. The CDR3 is CASGSNVGSLTQHF. The CDR3 DNA reads TGTGCCAGCGGTTCCAATGTTGGCAGCCTTACCCAGCATTTT.

As DNA, the CDR3 is TGTGCCAGCAGCCCCGGACTAATCGAGGTTGAGTTCTTC. Translating it yields CASSPGLIEVEFF. The rearrangement joins TRBV7-3 to TRBJ2-1, with a weak D call TRBD2 (6 bases). Per germline, CDR1 SGHTA and CDR2 FQGTGA. V was shortened by 5 bases and J by 14 bases, with 19 bases between the two germline ends. The CDR3 consists of 13 residues.

Written as DNA, the CDR3 is TGCAGCGTCCTCCTGACAGGCGACGCGAACACCGGGGAGCTGTTTTTT. Translation: CSVLLTGDANTGELFF. The gene calls are TRBV29-1 and TRBJ2-2; possibly TRBD1 for D (6 bases). Germline CDR1 reads SQVTM; CDR2 reads ANQGSEA. V lost 6 bases, J lost 0 bases, and 17 bases lay in between. The CDR3 is made up of 16 amino acids.

The rearrangement joins TRBV24-1 to TRBJ2-1; D might be TRBD2 (5 bases). The CDR3 covers 15 residues. The germline CDR1 and CDR2 sequences are KGHDR and SFDVKD. Trimming shortened V by 3 bases and J by 1 base, and 9 bases separated the two germline ends. The CDR3 region is CATSDLSGSYNEQFF. For the CDR3, the DNA is TGTGCCACCAGTGATCTGAGCGGATCCTACAATGAGCAGTTCTTC.

The V and J genes are TRBV5-5 and TRBJ2-1, with D perhaps assigned TRBD1 or TRBD2 (5 bases each). The CDR3 totals 14 residues. Trimming pared 4 bases from V and 2 bases from J, leaving 10 bases between. Germline assignment: CDR1 SGHKS and CDR2 YYEKEE (reference sequence). CDR3 in amino acids: CASSQLGAYNEQFF. The CDR3 DNA reads TGTGCCAGCAGCCAACTAGGGGCCTACAATGAGCAGTTCTTC.

This clonotype has a handful of counts. The V call is TRBV5-1, the J call TRBJ2-1; 8 bases line up with TRBD2. The J segment lost 6 bases and the V segment lost 2 bases, leaving 4 bases of the junction unmatched. The CDR3 extends over 14 amino acids. Per germline, CDR1 SGHRS and CDR2 YFSETQ. CDR3 nucleotides: TGCGCCAGCAGCTTTAGCGGGGAAGGCAATGAGCAGTTCTTC. Its translation is CASSFSGEGNEQFF.

The chain employs TRBV6-5 and TRBJ2-5; TRBD2 matches at 9 bases. V lost 6 bases, J lost 5 bases, and 16 bases stayed unmatched. Germline CDR1 and CDR2: MNHEY and SVGAGI. This CDR3 is 17 amino acids long. The CDR3, as DNA: TGTGCCAGCAGCTTAACCCGCGGGGGGGGCCTGCTGGAGACCCAGTACTTC. Its protein is CASSLTRGGGLLETQYF.